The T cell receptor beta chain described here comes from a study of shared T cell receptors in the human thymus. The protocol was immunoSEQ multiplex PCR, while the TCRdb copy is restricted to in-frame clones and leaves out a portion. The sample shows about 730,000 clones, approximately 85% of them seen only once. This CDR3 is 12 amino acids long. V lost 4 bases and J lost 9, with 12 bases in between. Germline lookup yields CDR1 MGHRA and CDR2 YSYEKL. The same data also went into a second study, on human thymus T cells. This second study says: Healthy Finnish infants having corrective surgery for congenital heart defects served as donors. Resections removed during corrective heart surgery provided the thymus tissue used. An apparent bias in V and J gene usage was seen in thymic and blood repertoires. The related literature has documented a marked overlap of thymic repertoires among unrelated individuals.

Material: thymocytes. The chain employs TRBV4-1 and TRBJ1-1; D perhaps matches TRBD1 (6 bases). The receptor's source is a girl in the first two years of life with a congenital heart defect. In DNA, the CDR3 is TGCGCCAGCAGCCCTTACAGGGAGAAAGCTTTCTTT. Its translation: CASSPYREKAFF.